This record covers a single T cell receptor (beta chain). A read error may account for a junction end that differs from germline. The data were taken from a study of T cell changes during pregnancy in multiple sclerosis. The repertoire was sequenced with immunoSEQ multiplex PCR; TCRdb's copy has only in-frame clones and lacks some. The data contain around 70,000 clones, approximately 90% of them singletons. The CDR3 covers 13 residues. Looked up from germline, CDR1 is SSHAT and CDR2 is FNYEAQ (reference sequence). The V gene is TRBV7-7, the J gene TRBJ2-1; TRBD1 aligns across 7 bases. The receptor was isolated from a female donor with multiple sclerosis, enrolled in a pregnancy study. Sequencing used peripheral blood, obtained in the third trimester of pregnancy. The CDR3 protein is CASSFSGGNEQFF. The CDR3, as DNA: TGTGCTAGCAGCTTCTCAGGGGGCAATGAGCAGTTCTTC.